The 4 T cell receptor beta chains below were found in one sample sequenced in a study of T cells after yellow fever vaccination. MiXCR, run by TCRdb on the 5' RACE reads, gives a single entry per CDR3 protein. The table shows about 500,000 distinct CDR3 sequences, with roughly a sixth occurring only once. The source was PBMCs, collected 4 to 6 days after the first yellow fever vaccination. All receptors derive from a man between 18 and 35 years old who received the YFV17D yellow fever vaccine.

This clonotype was counted a few times. This chain joins TRBV7-9 and TRBJ1-1; weak D call: TRBD1 (6 bases). The CDR3 has 15 residues. Germline V gene lookup returns CDR1 SEHNR and CDR2 FQNEAQ (reference sequence). Trimming removed 5 bases from V and 3 bases from J, with 16 bases in between. The CDR3: CASSPDRTLDTEAFF. DNA for the CDR3: TGTGCCAGCAGCCCCGACAGGACCCTGGACACTGAAGCTTTCTTT.

This clonotype occurred a few times. The chain couples TRBV24-1 to TRBJ2-5, with TRBD1 matching 9 bases. With V trimmed by 9 bases and J by 3 bases, 4 bases remained unmatched. The CDR3 covers 13 residues. From germline, CDR1 is KGHDR and CDR2 SFDVKD. The CDR3 DNA follows: TGTGCCACCGCCCGGACAGGGGAAGAGACCCAGTACTTC. It is translated as CATARTGEETQYF.

The rearrangement uses TRBV25-1 and TRBJ2-7; D unresolved. V was shortened by 3 bases and J by 3 bases, with 9 bases between the two germline ends. The CDR3 totals 13 residues. Germline V gene sequence: CDR1 MGHDK, CDR2 SYGVNS. The CDR3: CASSDSGVYEQYF. CDR3 DNA sequence: TGTGCCAGCAGTGACAGTGGGGTCTACGAGCAGTACTTC.

The rearrangement joins TRBV2 to TRBJ1-5, with a possible D match to TRBD1 (5 bases). The CDR3 loop spans 14 amino acids. The V gene's germline CDR1 is SNHLY and CDR2 FYNNEI. Trimming took off 7 bases at V and 5 bases at J, with 15 bases between the two ends. The CDR3 loop reads CASTRGGGDQPQHF. As DNA, the CDR3 is TGTGCCAGCACGAGGGGCGGAGGGGATCAGCCCCAGCATTTT.